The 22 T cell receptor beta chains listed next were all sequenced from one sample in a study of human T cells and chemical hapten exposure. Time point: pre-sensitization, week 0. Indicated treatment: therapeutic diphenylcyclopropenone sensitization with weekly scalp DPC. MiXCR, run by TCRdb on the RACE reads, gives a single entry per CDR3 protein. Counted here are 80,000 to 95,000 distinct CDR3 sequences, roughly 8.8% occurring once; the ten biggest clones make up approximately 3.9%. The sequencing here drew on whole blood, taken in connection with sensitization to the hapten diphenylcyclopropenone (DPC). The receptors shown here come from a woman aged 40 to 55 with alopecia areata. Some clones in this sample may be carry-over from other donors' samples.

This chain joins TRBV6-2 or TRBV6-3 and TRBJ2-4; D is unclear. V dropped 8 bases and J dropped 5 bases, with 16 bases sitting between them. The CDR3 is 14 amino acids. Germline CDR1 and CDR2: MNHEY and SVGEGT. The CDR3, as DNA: TGTGCCAGCTCGGAAAGACGCTACCAAAACATTCAGTACTTC. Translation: CASSERRYQNIQYF.

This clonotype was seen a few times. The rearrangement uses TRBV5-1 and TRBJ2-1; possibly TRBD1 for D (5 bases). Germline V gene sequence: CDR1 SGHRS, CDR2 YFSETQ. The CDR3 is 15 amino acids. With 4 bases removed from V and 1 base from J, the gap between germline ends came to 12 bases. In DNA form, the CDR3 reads TGCGCCAGCAGCCCAGTGGCAGGGTCCTACAATGAGCAGTTCTTC. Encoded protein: CASSPVAGSYNEQFF.

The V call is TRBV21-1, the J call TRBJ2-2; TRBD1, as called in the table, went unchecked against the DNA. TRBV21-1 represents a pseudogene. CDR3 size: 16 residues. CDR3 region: CASSKGGQSGAGELFF. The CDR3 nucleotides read TGTGCCAGCAGCAAAGGGGGACAATCAGGGGCCGGGGAGCTGTTTTTT.

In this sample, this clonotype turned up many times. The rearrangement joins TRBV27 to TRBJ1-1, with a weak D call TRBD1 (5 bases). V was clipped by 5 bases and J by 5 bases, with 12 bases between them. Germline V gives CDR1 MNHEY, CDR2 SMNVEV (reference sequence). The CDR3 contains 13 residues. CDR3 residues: CASSQGGYTEAFF. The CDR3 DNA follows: TGTGCCAGCAGTCAGGGAGGATATACTGAAGCTTTCTTT.

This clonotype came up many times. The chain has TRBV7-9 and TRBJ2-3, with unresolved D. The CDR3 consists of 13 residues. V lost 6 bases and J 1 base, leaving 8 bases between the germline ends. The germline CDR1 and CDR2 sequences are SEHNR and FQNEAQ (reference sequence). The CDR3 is CASRGAGTDTQYF. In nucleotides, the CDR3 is TGTGCCAGCAGGGGCGCTGGCACAGATACGCAGTATTTT.

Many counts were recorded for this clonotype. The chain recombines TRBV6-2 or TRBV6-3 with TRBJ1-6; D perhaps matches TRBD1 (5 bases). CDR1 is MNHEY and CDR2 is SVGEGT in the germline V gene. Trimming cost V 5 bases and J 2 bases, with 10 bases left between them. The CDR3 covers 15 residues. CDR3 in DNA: TGTGCCAGCAGTCGAGGGGACGCCTATAATTCACCCCTCCACTTT. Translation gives CASSRGDAYNSPLHF.

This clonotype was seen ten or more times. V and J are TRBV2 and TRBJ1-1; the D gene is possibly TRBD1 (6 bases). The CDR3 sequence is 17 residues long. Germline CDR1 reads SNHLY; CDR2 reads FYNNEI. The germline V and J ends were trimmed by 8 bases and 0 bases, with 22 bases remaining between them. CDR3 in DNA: TGTGCCAGCCGCGGGGGGCGGATCTTAATCATGAACACTGAAGCTTTCTTT. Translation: CASRGGRILIMNTEAFF.

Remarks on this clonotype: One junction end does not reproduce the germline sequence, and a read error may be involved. In nucleotides, the CDR3 is TGTGTCATCAGTGAGGGCAGGGTAAGCAATCAGCCCCAGCATTTT. Its translation: CVISEGRVSNQPQHF. This rearrangement joins TRBV10-3 to TRBJ1-5; D possibly corresponds to TRBD1 (5 bases). CDR1 is ENHRY and CDR2 is SYGVKD in the germline V gene. This CDR3 spans 15 amino acids.

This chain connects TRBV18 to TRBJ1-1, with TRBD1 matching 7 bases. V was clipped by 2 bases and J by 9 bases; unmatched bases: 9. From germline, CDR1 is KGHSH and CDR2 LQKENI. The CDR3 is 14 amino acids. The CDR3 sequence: CASSPVPPTGKAFF. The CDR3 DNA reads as TGTGCCAGCTCACCAGTTCCACCGACAGGGAAAGCTTTCTTT.

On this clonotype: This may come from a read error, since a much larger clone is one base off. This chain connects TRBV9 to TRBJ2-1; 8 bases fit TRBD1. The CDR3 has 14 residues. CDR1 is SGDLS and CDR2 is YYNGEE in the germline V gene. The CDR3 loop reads CANSPGTGYNEQFF. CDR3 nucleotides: TGTGCCAACAGCCCCGGGACAGGCTACAATGAGCAGTTCTTC.

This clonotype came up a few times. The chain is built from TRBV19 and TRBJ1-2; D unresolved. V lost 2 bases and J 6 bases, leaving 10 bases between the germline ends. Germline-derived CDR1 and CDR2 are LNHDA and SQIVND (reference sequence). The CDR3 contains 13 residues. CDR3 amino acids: CASSISGGNGYTF. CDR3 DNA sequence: TGTGCCAGTAGTATAAGCGGTGGGAATGGCTACACCTTC.

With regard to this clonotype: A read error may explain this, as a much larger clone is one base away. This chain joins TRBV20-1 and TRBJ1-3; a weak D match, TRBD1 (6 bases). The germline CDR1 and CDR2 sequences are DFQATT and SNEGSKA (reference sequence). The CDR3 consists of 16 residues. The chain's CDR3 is CCAREQGGMGRNTIYF. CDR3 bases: TGCTGTGCTAGAGAACAGGGAGGAATGGGTAGAAACACCATATATTTT.

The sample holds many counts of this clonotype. The CDR3 sequence is CASSAVQQFF. The CDR3 DNA sequence: TGTGCCAGCAGTGCGGTTCAGCAGTTCTTC. The chain uses TRBV2 and TRBJ2-1, with D uncertain. This CDR3 has 10 amino acids. The V gene lost 4 bases and the J gene lost 11 bases, with 6 bases spanning the gap. The germline V gene has CDR1 SNHLY and CDR2 FYNNEI.

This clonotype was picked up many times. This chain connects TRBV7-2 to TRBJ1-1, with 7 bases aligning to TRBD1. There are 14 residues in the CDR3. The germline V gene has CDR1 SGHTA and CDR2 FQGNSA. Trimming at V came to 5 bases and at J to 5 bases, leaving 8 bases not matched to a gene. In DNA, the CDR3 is TGTGCCAGCAGCGCCGTACACAGGGGTACTGAAGCTTTCTTT. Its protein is CASSAVHRGTEAFF.

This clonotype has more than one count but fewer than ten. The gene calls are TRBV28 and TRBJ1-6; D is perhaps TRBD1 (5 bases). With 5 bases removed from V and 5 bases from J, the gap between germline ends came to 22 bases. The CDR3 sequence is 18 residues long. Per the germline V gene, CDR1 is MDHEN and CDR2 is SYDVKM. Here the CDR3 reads CASSPWDEFLLDNSPLHF. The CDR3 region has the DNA TGTGCCAGCAGTCCCTGGGACGAATTCCTTCTGGATAATTCACCCCTCCACTTT.

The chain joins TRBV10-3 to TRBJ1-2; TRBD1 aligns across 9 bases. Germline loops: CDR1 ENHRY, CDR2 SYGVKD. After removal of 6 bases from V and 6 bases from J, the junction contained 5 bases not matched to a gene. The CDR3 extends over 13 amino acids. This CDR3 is CAIRDRGSHGYTF. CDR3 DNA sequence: TGTGCCATCAGAGACAGGGGGAGCCATGGCTACACCTTC.

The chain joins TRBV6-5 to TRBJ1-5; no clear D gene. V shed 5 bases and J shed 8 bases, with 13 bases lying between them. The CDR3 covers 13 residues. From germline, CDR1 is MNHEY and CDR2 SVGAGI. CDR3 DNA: TGTGCCAGCAGTCAAAGTCCGAGGGAGCCCCAGCATTTT. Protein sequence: CASSQSPREPQHF.

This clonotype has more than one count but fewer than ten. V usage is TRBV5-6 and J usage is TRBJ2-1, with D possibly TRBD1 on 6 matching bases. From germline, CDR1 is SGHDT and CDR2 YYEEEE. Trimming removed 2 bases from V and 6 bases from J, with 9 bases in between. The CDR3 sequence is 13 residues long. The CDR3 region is CASSFGQSNEQFF. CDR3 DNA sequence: TGTGCCAGCAGCTTCGGACAGTCCAATGAGCAGTTCTTC. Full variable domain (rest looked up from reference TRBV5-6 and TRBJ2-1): DAGVTQSPTHLIKTRGQQVTLRCSPKSGHDTVSWYQQALGQGPQFIFQYYEEEERQRGNFPDRFSGHQFPNYSSELNVNALLLGDSALYLCASSFGQSNEQFFGPGTRLTVL.

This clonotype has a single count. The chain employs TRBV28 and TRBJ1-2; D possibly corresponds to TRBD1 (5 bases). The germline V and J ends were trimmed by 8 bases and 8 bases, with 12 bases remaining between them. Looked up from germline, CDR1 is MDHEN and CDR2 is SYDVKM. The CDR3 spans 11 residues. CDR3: CASGAQEGYTF. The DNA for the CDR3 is TGTGCCAGCGGAGCACAGGAGGGCTACACCTTC.

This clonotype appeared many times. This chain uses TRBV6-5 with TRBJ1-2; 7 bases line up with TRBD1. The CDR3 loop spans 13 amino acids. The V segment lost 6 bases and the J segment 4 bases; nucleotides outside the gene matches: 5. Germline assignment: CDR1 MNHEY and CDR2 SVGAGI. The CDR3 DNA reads TGTGCCAGCAGCCGGGGACAGACCTATGGCTACACCTTC. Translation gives CASSRGQTYGYTF.

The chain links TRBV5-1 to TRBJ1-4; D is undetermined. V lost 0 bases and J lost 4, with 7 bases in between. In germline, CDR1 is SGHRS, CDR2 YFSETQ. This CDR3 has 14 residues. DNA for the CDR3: TGCGCCAGCAGCTTGGTGCGCGGTAATGAAAAACTGTTTTTT. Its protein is CASSLVRGNEKLFF.

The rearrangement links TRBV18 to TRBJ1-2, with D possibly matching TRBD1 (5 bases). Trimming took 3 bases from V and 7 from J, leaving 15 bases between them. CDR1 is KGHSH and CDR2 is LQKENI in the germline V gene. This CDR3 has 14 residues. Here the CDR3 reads CASSPGQGVSGYTF. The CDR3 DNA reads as TGTGCCAGCTCACCGGGCCAGGGTGTCTCTGGCTACACCTTC.